Listed below are T cell receptor beta chains from one sample, sequenced in a study of beta chain features in type 1 diabetes. Clones were sequenced by immunoSEQ multiplex PCR, and TCRdb holds only the in-frame ones, with some missing. In the table there are under 950,000 clones, 15% to 20% of which are singletons. The sample consisted of naive CD4+ T cells from blood. Source of these receptors: a woman in her late teens or twenties in good health. Each CDR3 is given with its conserved first and last residue. A D gene is named only where the DNA matches it firmly. Clone size is shown for a subset of rows, as once, few, many or a class of expanded clone.

TRBV5-1,NA,15,few,TRBJ1-5,CASSFSGQDNQPQHF,TGCGCCAGCAGCTTTTCCGGCCAGGACAATCAGCCCCAGCATTTT
TRBV7-9,NA,16,few,TRBJ2-3,CASSFGATLSTDTQYF,TGTGCCAGCAGCTTTGGGGCCACCTTAAGCACAGATACGCAGTATTTT
TRBV6-5,NA,15,few,TRBJ2-1,CASSQDYNMYNEQFF,TGTGCCAGCTCCCAGGACTACAACATGTACAATGAGCAGTTCTTC
TRBV7-3,NA,14,few,TRBJ2-3,CASSFTRVQDTQYF,TGTGCCAGCAGCTTTACGAGAGTGCAAGATACGCAGTATTTT
TRBV13,NA,14,many,TRBJ2-1,CASSLEGGGHGQFF,TGTGCCAGCAGCTTAGAAGGGGGAGGTCATGGGCAGTTCTTC
TRBV7-3,NA,17,few,TRBJ1-1,CASSLRFGISTHTEAFF,TGTGCCAGCAGCTTAAGGTTTGGCATATCGACTCACACTGAAGCTTTCTTT
TRBV7-2,TRBD1,15,few,TRBJ2-7,CASSLVGQGAYEQYF,TGTGCCAGCAGCTTAGTGGGACAGGGGGCTTACGAGCAGTACTTC
TRBV5-1,TRBD1,13,few,TRBJ2-1,CASSLQGANEQFF,TGCGCCAGCAGCTTGCAGGGGGCCAATGAGCAGTTCTTC
TRBV5-5,NA,11,NA,TRBJ1-5,CASSLAADTHF,TGTGCCAGCAGCTTGGCCGCGGACACTCATTTT
TRBV5-1,TRBD2,15,few,TRBJ2-1,CASSLFQREGNEQFF,TGCGCCAGCAGCTTATTTCAGCGGGAGGGGAATGAGCAGTTCTTC
TRBV7-2,NA,15,few,TRBJ1-5,CASSLAGLGGQPQHF,TGTGCCAGCAGCTTAGCAGGACTGGGCGGTCAGCCCCAGCATTTT
TRBV4-3,NA,16,few,TRBJ1-3,CASSLDVFSSGNTIYF,TGCGCCAGCAGCCTAGACGTGTTCTCCTCTGGAAACACCATATATTTT
TRBV29-1,TRBD1,12,NA,TRBJ2-1,CSVEWTGNEQFF,TGCAGCGTTGAGTGGACAGGCAATGAGCAGTTCTTC
TRBV4-1,TRBD2,15,few,TRBJ2-1,CASSQEGTSGRRQFF,TGCGCCAGCAGCCAAGAGGGGACTAGCGGGAGAAGGCAGTTCTTC
TRBV6-6,NA,14,few,TRBJ2-5,CASSYAPDRQTQYF,TGTGCCAGCAGTTACGCCCCGGACAGACAGACCCAGTACTTC
TRBV28,TRBD2,14,few,TRBJ2-5,CASSLEFGGKTQYF,TGTGCCAGCAGTTTAGAGTTCGGGGGGAAGACCCAGTACTTC
TRBV18,TRBD2,16,NA,TRBJ2-7,CASSPPGLAGDYEQYF,TGTGCCAGCTCACCGCCGGGACTAGCGGGGGACTACGAGCAGTACTTC
TRBV28,TRBD2,16,few,TRBJ2-1,CASSLERLAGGNEQFF,TGTGCCAGCAGTTTAGAGCGACTAGCGGGAGGGAATGAGCAGTTCTTC
TRBV27,TRBD1,14,NA,TRBJ2-5,CASSRGQAKETQYF,TGTGCCAGCTCCCGAGGACAGGCAAAAGAGACCCAGTACTTC
TRBV5-4,NA,17,NA,TRBJ2-3,CASSLFYLTQSEDTQYF,TGTGCCAGCAGCTTATTCTATTTGACCCAATCGGAGGATACGCAGTATTTT
TRBV19,NA,14,few,TRBJ2-7,CASSIAAGDYEQYF,TGTGCCAGTAGTATAGCGGCAGGGGACTACGAGCAGTACTTC
TRBV27,TRBD2,17,NA,TRBJ2-1,CASSPQNLAGLHNEQFF,TGTGCCAGCAGTCCCCAAAACTTAGCGGGGCTACACAATGAGCAGTTCTTC
TRBV2,TRBD1,15,NA,TRBJ2-2,CASSAGTGGIGELFF,TGTGCCAGCAGTGCGGGGACAGGAGGTATAGGGGAGCTGTTTTTT
TRBV5-1,NA,19,NA,TRBJ1-2,CASSLGLAAGSHLNYGYTF,TGCGCCAGCAGCTTGGGGTTGGCGGCAGGATCTCACCTTAACTATGGCTACACCTTC
TRBV5-6,TRBD2,16,few,TRBJ2-5,CASSSPTRAGVETQYF,TGTGCCAGCAGCTCCCCCACACGGGCGGGGGTAGAGACCCAGTACTTC
TRBV4-3,NA,15,NA,TRBJ2-7,CASSQDPRPTYEQYF,TGCGCCAGCAGCCAAGACCCCCGACCGACCTACGAGCAGTACTTC
TRBV7-3,TRBD1,14,few,TRBJ2-7,CASSFIGQGLEQYF,TGTGCCAGCAGCTTCATTGGACAGGGCCTCGAGCAGTACTTC
TRBV28,NA,16,NA,TRBJ1-2,CASSFLTGPSYAGYTF,TGTGCCAGCAGTTTCTTGACAGGCCCGAGCTACGCTGGCTACACCTTC
TRBV28,TRBD2,15,few,TRBJ2-1,CASSEGTSAYNEQFF,TGTGCCAGCTCTGAGGGGACTAGCGCATACAATGAGCAGTTCTTC
TRBV19,NA,14,NA,TRBJ2-7,CASSFDTGAYEQYF,TGTGCCAGTAGTTTTGACACCGGGGCGTACGAGCAGTACTTC
TRBV5-1,NA,14,NA,TRBJ2-5,CASSFQGSQETQYF,TGCGCCAGCAGCTTTCAGGGATCGCAAGAGACCCAGTACTTC
TRBV18,NA,13,NA,TRBJ1-1,CASSPRGNTEAFF,TGTGCCAGCTCACCACGCGGGAACACTGAAGCTTTCTTT
TRBV6-6,NA,16,NA,TRBJ2-6,CASSKRAASGANVLTF,TGTGCCAGCAGCAAACGCGCCGCCTCTGGGGCCAACGTCCTGACTTTC
TRBV5-8,TRBD1,17,NA,TRBJ2-4,CASSFANWDRVNNIQYF,TGTGCCAGCAGCTTTGCCAACTGGGACAGGGTGAATAACATTCAGTACTTC
TRBV25-1,TRBD1,13,few,TRBJ1-1,CASRGQGGAEAFF,TGTGCCAGCAGAGGACAGGGCGGGGCTGAAGCTTTCTTT
TRBV6-6,NA,14,NA,TRBJ2-7,CASSREGLPMGQYF,TGTGCCAGCAGCCGAGAAGGACTGCCAATGGGGCAGTACTTC
TRBV27,TRBD2,13,NA,TRBJ2-3,CASSSLAVDTQYF,TGTGCCAGCAGTTCTCTAGCGGTAGATACGCAGTATTTT
TRBV28,TRBD1,16,NA,TRBJ2-7,CASSPPDRGIGYEQYF,TGTGCCAGCAGTCCTCCCGACAGGGGCATAGGCTACGAGCAGTACTTC
TRBV2,TRBD2,14,NA,TRBJ2-3,CASASGRHTDTQYF,TGTGCCAGCGCTAGCGGGAGGCACACAGATACGCAGTATTTT
TRBV12-2,NA,16,NA,TRBJ2-7,CASRFHSGIAWYEQYF,TGTGCAAGTCGCTTTCATAGCGGGATTGCCTGGTACGAGCAGTACTTC
TRBV2,TRBD2,14,few,TRBJ2-5,CASRLAGWTETQYF,TGTGCCAGCAGACTAGCGGGATGGACAGAGACCCAGTACTTC
TRBV5-4,NA,15,NA,TRBJ2-3,CASSPPQVGTDTQYF,TGTGCCAGCAGCCCTCCGCAGGTGGGCACAGATACGCAGTATTTT
TRBV14,TRBD1,14,NA,TRBJ2-1,CASSPRQGAHEQFF,TGTGCCAGCAGCCCCCGACAGGGGGCCCATGAGCAGTTCTTC
TRBV5-1,TRBD2,15,few,TRBJ2-1,CASSGLAGGNNEQFF,TGCGCCAGCAGTGGTTTAGCGGGAGGTAACAATGAGCAGTTCTTC
TRBV7-3,TRBD1,15,once,TRBJ2-1,CASSLMGDSYNEQFF,TGTGCCAGCAGCTTAATGGGGGACAGCTACAATGAGCAGTTCTTC
TRBV7-2,TRBD2,14,NA,TRBJ2-5,CASSFGGARETQYF,TGTGCCAGCAGCTTCGGGGGGGCTAGAGAGACCCAGTACTTC
TRBV19,TRBD2,13,few,TRBJ2-1,CASSIEGGAEQFF,TGTGCCAGTAGTATAGAGGGAGGGGCTGAGCAGTTCTTC